This entry lists 2 T cell receptor beta chains sequenced from one sample in a study of cytomegalovirus exposure and HLA in healthy donors. 13 Jbeta primers and 60 Vbeta primers were used for the PCR. The data were produced by immunoSEQ multiplex PCR, yet TCRdb's version contains in-frame clones alone and is incomplete. The sample includes around 190,000 clones, roughly 87% of them seen just once. Sequencing was carried out using PBMCs. The source is a boy younger than 10 in good health and CMV-seronegative.

The genes are TRBV2 and TRBJ2-2, with 9 bases identical to TRBD2. Germline V gene lookup returns CDR1 SNHLY and CDR2 FYNNEI. The CDR3 runs to 14 residues. V was pared by 3 bases and J by 6 bases, with 2 bases of the junction left unmatched. The DNA for the CDR3 is TGTGCCAGCAGTGATTCTAGCGGGGCCGGGGAGCTGTTTTTT. Translated: CASSDSSGAGELFF.

This chain uses TRBV28 with TRBJ1-5; D may be TRBD1 (6 bases). The CDR3 is 15 amino acids. CDR1 MDHEN and CDR2 SYDVKM come from the germline V gene. V was trimmed by 1 base and J by 0 bases, leaving 7 bases between them. The CDR3: CASSLSGVSNQPQHF. The CDR3 region has the DNA TGTGCCAGCAGTTTATCAGGGGTTAGCAATCAGCCCCAGCATTTT.